Listed below are T cell receptor beta chains from one sample, sequenced in a study of prognosis after radiotherapy for stage I lung cancer. Using its own MiXCR run on the multiplex PCR reads, TCRdb lists one record per CDR3 protein. The sample contains some 15,000 distinct CDR3 sequences, about 57% of which appear only once. This specimen consisted of PBMCs, obtained before or after stereotactic body radiation therapy (not recorded which). These receptors came from a donor over 45 with non-small cell lung cancer. Each CDR3 is given with its conserved first and last residue. The D gene is left open where the match is weak. Rows give clone size only sometimes, using once, few, many, or a class for an expanded clone.

TRBV19	many	TRBJ2-3	NA	TGTGCCAGTAGCGGGACACCTACCACAGATACGCAGTATTTT	CASSGTPTTDTQYF
TRBV4-3	medium-sized	TRBJ2-3	NA	TGCGCCAGCAGCCCTGGGGGGAACACAGATACGCAGTATTTT	CASSPGGNTDTQYF
TRBV11-3	NA	TRBJ1-5	NA	TGTGCCAGCAGCTTAGATAGTAGCAAGCCCCAGCATTTT	CASSLDSSKPQHF
TRBV11-3	once	TRBJ1-2	NA	TGTGCCAGCAGCTTAGGTCGGGACTTCGGAGGCTACACCTTC	CASSLGRDFGGYTF
TRBV27	NA	TRBJ1-5	NA	TGTGCCAGCAGTTTACTGGCAGGTGAGCAGCCCCAGCATTTT	CASSLLAGEQPQHF
TRBV6-2/TRBV6-3	NA	TRBJ2-6	NA	TGTGCCAGAACTCAGGGGTTTGCTGGGGCTAACGTCCTGACTTTC	CARTQGFAGANVLTF
TRBV5-6	NA	TRBJ2-3	NA	TGTGCCAGTAGCTTGTCGGGTGGGCTACCCCTTATGATGCAGTATTTT	CASSLSGGLPLMMQYF
TRBV6-9	NA	TRBJ2-1	NA	TGTGCCAGCAGTTACTCACCCCCGTATGGGCTCTACAATGAGCAGTTCTTC	CASSYSPPYGLYNEQFF
TRBV10-2	NA	TRBJ2-7	TRBD2	TGCGCCAGCAGTGAGTCCCGGACTAGCGGGAAGGGAAGCTCCTACGAGCAGTACTTC	CASSESRTSGKGSSYEQYF
TRBV19	many	TRBJ1-1	NA	TGTGCCAGTAGTATACAGGGGAGGAACACTGAAGCTTTCTTT	CASSIQGRNTEAFF
TRBV7-7	many	TRBJ2-1	NA	TGTGCTAGCAGCTTAGCGTTGGGCAATGAGCAGTTCTTC	CASSLALGNEQFF
TRBV5-1	medium-sized	TRBJ2-7	TRBD2	TGCGCCAGCAGCTCCACGACTAGCGGGATTAGCGAGCAGTACTTC	CASSSTTSGISEQYF
TRBV30	medium-sized	TRBJ2-7	NA	TGTGCCTGGAGTAAGTTCGACGTGGAGCAGTACTTC	CAWSKFDVEQYF
TRBV5-1	NA	TRBJ1-3	NA	TGCGCCAGCAGCTTGAGCAGGGGTAACACCATATATTTT	CASSLSRGNTIYF